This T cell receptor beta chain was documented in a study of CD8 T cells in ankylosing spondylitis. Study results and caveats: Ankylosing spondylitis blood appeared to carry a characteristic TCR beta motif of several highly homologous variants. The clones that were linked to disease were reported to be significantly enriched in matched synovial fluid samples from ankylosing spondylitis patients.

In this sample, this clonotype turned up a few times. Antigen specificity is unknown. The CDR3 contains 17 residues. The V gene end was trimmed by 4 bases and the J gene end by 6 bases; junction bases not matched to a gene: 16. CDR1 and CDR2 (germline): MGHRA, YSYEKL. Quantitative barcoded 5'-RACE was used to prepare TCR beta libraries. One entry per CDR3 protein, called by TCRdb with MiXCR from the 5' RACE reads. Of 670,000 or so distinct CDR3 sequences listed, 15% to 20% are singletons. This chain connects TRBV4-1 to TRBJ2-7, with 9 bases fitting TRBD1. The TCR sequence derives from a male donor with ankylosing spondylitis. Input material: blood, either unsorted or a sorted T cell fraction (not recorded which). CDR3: CASSLGPPDRGSSEQYF. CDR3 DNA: TGCGCCAGCAGCCTCGGCCCCCCGGACAGGGGTAGCAGCGAGCAGTACTTC.